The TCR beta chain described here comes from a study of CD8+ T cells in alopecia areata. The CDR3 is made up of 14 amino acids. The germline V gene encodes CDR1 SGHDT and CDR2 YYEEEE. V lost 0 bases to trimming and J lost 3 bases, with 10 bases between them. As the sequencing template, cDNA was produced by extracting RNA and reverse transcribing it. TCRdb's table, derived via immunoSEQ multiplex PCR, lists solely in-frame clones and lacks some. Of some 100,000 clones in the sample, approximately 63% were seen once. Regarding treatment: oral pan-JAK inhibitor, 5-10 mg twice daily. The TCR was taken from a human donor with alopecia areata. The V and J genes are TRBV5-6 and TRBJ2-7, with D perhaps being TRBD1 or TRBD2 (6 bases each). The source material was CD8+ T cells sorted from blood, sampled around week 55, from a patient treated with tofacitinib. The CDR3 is CASSLAGAGYEQYF. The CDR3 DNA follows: TGTGCCAGCAGCTTGGCGGGGGCTGGCTACGAGCAGTACTTC.